A selection of T cell receptor beta chains follows, all from one sample in a study of vaccination and CD4 T cells after COVID-19. TCRdb independently ran MiXCR on the PCR reads; one entry per CDR3 protein. Of 14,000 to 15,000 distinct CDR3 sequences in the sample, over 65% were seen once. These receptors' antigens are unknown. Material: CD4+ T cells from blood, cultured in vitro. The receptors were gathered from a human donor who had recovered from COVID-19. Both conserved end residues are part of each CDR3. The D gene is left open where the match is weak. The size of a clone is reported for some rows only, either as once, few or many, or as a class for expanded clones.

TRBJ1-1,-,few,TRBV6-5,TGTGCCAGCAGTTACTTCCCCGGAGGGAACACTGAAGCTTTCTTT,CASSYFPGGNTEAFF
TRBJ1-1,-,-,TRBV19,TGTGCCAGTAGTGAACAGAACACTGAAGCTTTCTTT,CASSEQNTEAFF
TRBJ2-5,TRBD1,-,TRBV15,TGTGCCACCAGCAGAGGCGGGCAGGGGGTCCAAGAGACCCAGTACTTC,CATSRGGQGVQETQYF
TRBJ1-6,-,-,TRBV28,TGTGCCAGCATCCGGGACGGAACAAATAATTCACCCCTCCACTTT,CASIRDGTNNSPLHF
TRBJ1-1,-,-,TRBV19,TGTGCCAGTAGCGCAAGGGCCCGAGGGAACACTGAAGCTTTCTTT,CASSARARGNTEAFF
TRBJ2-7,TRBD1,-,TRBV7-2,TGTGCCAGCAGAGTCTCCTCCGGACAGGGGAGGTACGAGCAGTACTTC,CASRVSSGQGRYEQYF
TRBJ2-3,-,once,TRBV7-3,TGTGCCAGCAGCGCATCCGGGGGAAACACAGATACGCAGTATTTT,CASSASGGNTDTQYF
TRBJ1-5,-,-,TRBV7-2,TGTGCCAGCAGCTTAGTCGGGGGGAATCAGCCCCAGCATTTT,CASSLVGGNQPQHF
TRBJ2-5,TRBD1,-,TRBV6-1,TGTGCCAGCAGAGGGGGCTTACAAGAGACCCAGTACTTC,CASRGGLQETQYF
TRBJ1-2,-,once,TRBV18,TGTGCCAGCTCGTTACAGGAGCACCTGGGCTACACCTTC,CASSLQEHLGYTF
TRBJ1-1,-,-,TRBV19,TGTGCCAGTAGTCGGGGGGGGATGAACACTGAAGCTTTCTTT,CASSRGGMNTEAFF
TRBJ2-7,TRBD1,once,TRBV6-2/TRBV6-3,TGTGCCAGCAGCCCTGGGGGACAGATCTACGAGCAGTACTTC,CASSPGGQIYEQYF
TRBJ1-5,-,-,TRBV20-1,TGCAGTGCTAGAGCTTGGGCTCACAATCAGCCCCAGCATTTT,CSARAWAHNQPQHF
TRBJ2-1,-,-,TRBV10-1,TGCGCCAGCAGTGAGTCGACTCTGGTCGGGAGTGAAAACAATGAGCAGTTCTTC,CASSESTLVGSENNEQFF
TRBJ1-1,-,-,TRBV30,TGTGCCTGGGAAGGGGACCTGAACACTGAAGCTTTCTTT,CAWEGDLNTEAFF
TRBJ2-7,-,-,TRBV19,TGTGCCGCCGCGAAGGGGACGGCAGATGGGTACGAGCAGTACTTC,CAAAKGTADGYEQYF
TRBJ1-2,-,-,TRBV20-1,TGCAGTGCTAGAGTGGCAGATTATGGCTACACCTTC,CSARVADYGYTF
TRBJ1-5,-,once,TRBV20-1,TGCAGTGCAGAGCCCTGGCAGCTCAGCAATCAGCCCCAGCATTTT,CSAEPWQLSNQPQHF
TRBJ2-5,-,large,TRBV21-1,TGTGCCAGCAGTTTGTGGGGTAAGGAGACCCAGTACTTC,CASSLWGKETQYF
TRBJ1-5,-,few,TRBV20-1,TGCAGTGCCCAAGAGGTAGGAAATCAGCCCCAGCATTTT,CSAQEVGNQPQHF
TRBJ2-2,-,-,TRBV20-1,TGCAGTGCCGAGAACTCAAGACTAGGCAGGGGCACCGGGGAGCTGTTTTTT,CSAENSRLGRGTGELFF
TRBJ2-1,TRBD2,-,TRBV28,TGTGCCAGCAGTTTCACCCCTAGCGGGAGGACTGAGCAGTTCTTC,CASSFTPSGRTEQFF
TRBJ2-7,TRBD2,-,TRBV12-3/TRBV12-4,TGTGCCAGCAGTTTATGGGGGACTAGCGGGAGGGCCGCCCCCTCCGAGCAGTACTTC,CASSLWGTSGRAAPSEQYF
TRBJ2-3,-,-,TRBV12-3/TRBV12-4,TGTGCCAGCAGGAACAGGGGGGGAAGCACAGATACGCAGTATTTT,CASRNRGGSTDTQYF
TRBJ1-5,-,once,TRBV6-2/TRBV6-3,TGTGCCAGCAGAAAAGGTCGGGCCTCAAATCAGCCCCAGCATTTT,CASRKGRASNQPQHF
TRBJ2-7,-,-,TRBV20-1,TGCAGTGCTACATCCTACGAGCAGTACTTC,CSATSYEQYF
TRBJ2-1,TRBD2,-,TRBV24-1,TGTGCCACCAGTGACCGCGGACTAGCGGAGCAGTTCTTC,CATSDRGLAEQFF
TRBJ2-2,-,-,TRBV28,TGTGCCAGCACCAAAACCCGACAGGCCGGGGAGCTGTTTTTT,CASTKTRQAGELFF
TRBJ1-6,-,once,TRBV28,TGTGCCAGCAGCACTGGACGCCAATCCTCACCCCTCCACTTT,CASSTGRQSSPLHF
TRBJ1-6,TRBD1,-,TRBV19,TGTGCCAGTAGGGGACAGGGAGACTCACCCCTCCACTTT,CASRGQGDSPLHF
TRBJ2-3,TRBD2,few,TRBV7-2,TGTGCCAGCAGCTTAACCGGGACTAGCGGCACAGATACGCAGTATTTT,CASSLTGTSGTDTQYF
TRBJ1-1,-,-,TRBV20-1,TGCAGTGCTAGGACCCCCCCGGCCCGGGGAACAACTGAAGCTTTCTTT,CSARTPPARGTTEAFF
TRBJ2-1,-,once,TRBV6-1,TGTGCCAGCATTGGGGGCAACCACTACAATGAGCAGTTCTTC,CASIGGNHYNEQFF
TRBJ1-5,-,-,TRBV6-1,TGTGCCAGCAGCAATCAGGGCAATCAGCCCCAGCATTTT,CASSNQGNQPQHF
TRBJ1-6,TRBD1,-,TRBV12-3/TRBV12-4,TGTGCCAGCAGTTTAGGGGACAGGGCCTCTTCGGCCCTCCACTTT,CASSLGDRASSALHF
TRBJ2-3,-,-,TRBV7-6,TGTGCCAGCAGCTTCCGGGGCCGAACAGATACGCAGTATTTT,CASSFRGRTDTQYF
TRBJ1-1,-,-,TRBV20-1,TGCAGGGCTTCCGGGGAGGCAGGAGCGGAAGCTTTCTTT,CRASGEAGAEAFF
TRBJ2-7,-,medium-sized,TRBV6-1,TGTGCCAGCAGTGAGTCGGCCGTTCACTCCTACGAGCAGTACTTC,CASSESAVHSYEQYF
TRBJ2-3,-,-,TRBV7-6,TGTGCCAGCAGCTTAGTGTTCCGGACAGATACGCAGTATTTT,CASSLVFRTDTQYF
TRBJ2-7,-,-,TRBV20-1,TGCAGTGCTAGAGTTCCGACAGGAATGGAGCAGTACTTC,CSARVPTGMEQYF
TRBJ2-3,-,-,TRBV7-3,TGTGCCAGCAGCCCCCGACAGTCTTCTGATACGCAGTATTTT,CASSPRQSSDTQYF
TRBJ1-1,-,-,TRBV5-1,TGCGCCAGCATAGGGCCCATGAACACTGAAGCTTTCTTT,CASIGPMNTEAFF
TRBJ2-5,-,-,TRBV19,TGTGCCAGTAGTTTCCGGTCCCAAGAGACCCAGTACTTC,CASSFRSQETQYF
TRBJ1-2,TRBD1,-,TRBV27,TGTGCCAGCGGGAACAGGGGTATCCTCTATGGCTACACCTTC,CASGNRGILYGYTF
TRBJ2-3,TRBD2,-,TRBV5-4,TGTGCCAGCAGCTTGGGGACTAGCGGGAGCACAGATACGCAGTATTTT,CASSLGTSGSTDTQYF
TRBJ2-3,TRBD1,once,TRBV20-1,TGCAGTGCCAGCAGGGGGCGAGGCACAGATACGCAGTATTTT,CSASRGRGTDTQYF
TRBJ2-5,-,-,TRBV5-1,TGCGCCAGCAGCTTGGGTCAAGAGACCCAGTACTTC,CASSLGQETQYF
TRBJ2-7,TRBD1,-,TRBV19,TGTGCCAGTAGTCCCTGGACAGGGGGCGGCGAGCAGTACTTC,CASSPWTGGGEQYF
TRBJ1-5,TRBD1,-,TRBV7-2,TGTGCCAGCAGCTTAGCAGGGGGCGTCAATCAGCCCCAGCATTTT,CASSLAGGVNQPQHF
TRBJ2-3,-,-,TRBV5-1,TGCGCCAGCAGTCCGACTAACACAGATACGCAGTATTTT,CASSPTNTDTQYF
TRBJ1-4,-,-,TRBV7-2,TGTGCCAGCAGCTTAGGGTTTACAACTAATGAAAAACTGTTTTTT,CASSLGFTTNEKLFF
TRBJ1-5,-,few,TRBV20-1,TGCAGTGCGCCCGGGCCCAGCAGCAATCAGCCCCAGCATTTT,CSAPGPSSNQPQHF